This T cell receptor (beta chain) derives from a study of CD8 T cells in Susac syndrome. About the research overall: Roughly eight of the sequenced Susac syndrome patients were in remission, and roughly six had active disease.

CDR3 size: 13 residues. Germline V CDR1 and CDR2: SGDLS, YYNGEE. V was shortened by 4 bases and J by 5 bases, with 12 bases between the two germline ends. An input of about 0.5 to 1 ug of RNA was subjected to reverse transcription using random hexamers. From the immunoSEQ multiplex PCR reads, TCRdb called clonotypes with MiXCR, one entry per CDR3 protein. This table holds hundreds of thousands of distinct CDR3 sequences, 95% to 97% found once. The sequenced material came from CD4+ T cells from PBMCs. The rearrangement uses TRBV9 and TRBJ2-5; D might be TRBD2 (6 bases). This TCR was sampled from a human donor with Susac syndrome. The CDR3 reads CASSPGGSETQYF. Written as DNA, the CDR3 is TGTGCCAGCAGCCCCGGAGGGTCCGAGACCCAGTACTTC. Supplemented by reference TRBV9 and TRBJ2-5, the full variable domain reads DSGVTQTPKHLITATGQRVTLRCSPRSGDLSVYWYQQSLDQGLQFLIQYYNGEERAKGNILERFSAQQFPDLHSELNLSSLELGDSALYFCASSPGGSETQYFGPGTRLLVL.